Listed here are 17 T cell receptor beta chains from one sample, sequenced in a study of human T cells and chemical hapten exposure. Total RNA was isolated from unfractionated whole blood. Using its own MiXCR run on the 5' RACE reads, TCRdb lists one record per CDR3 protein. The data show under 150,000 distinct CDR3 sequences, around 20% seen once. These receptors were obtained from a human donor in good health.

This clonotype was detected a few times. V usage is TRBV7-2 and J usage is TRBJ2-1, with D perhaps TRBD2 (5 bases). The germline V and J ends were trimmed by 6 bases and 6 bases, with 12 bases remaining between them. CDR1 is SGHTA, CDR2 FQGNSA, per germline. CDR3 size: 13 residues. CDR3 residues: CASSDYLRNEQFF. CDR3 nucleotide sequence: TGTGCCAGCAGTGACTATCTTCGCAATGAGCAGTTCTTC.

Only a few counts were recorded for this clonotype. The V call is TRBV28, the J call TRBJ2-4; 10 nucleotides align to TRBD1. Trimming took 3 bases from V and 7 from J; bases not matched to a gene: 6. The CDR3 is 15 residues long. Germline lookup yields CDR1 MDHEN and CDR2 SYDVKM. CDR3 bases: TGTGCCAGCAGTTTTTTCCGGACAGGGGGGAACATTCAGTACTTC. It encodes CASSFFRTGGNIQYF.

The chain has TRBV2 and TRBJ2-5; maybe TRBD2 (6 bases). The CDR3 loop spans 13 amino acids. The germline V and J ends were trimmed by 6 bases and 0 bases, with 8 bases remaining between them. In germline, CDR1 is SNHLY, CDR2 FYNNEI. Here the CDR3 reads CASSREHQETQYF. CDR3 DNA: TGTGCCAGCAGCCGGGAGCACCAAGAGACCCAGTACTTC.

In this sample, this clonotype turned up a few times. J is TRBJ1-3 and V is TRBV4-1, with TRBD1 matching over 7 bases. The germline CDR1 and CDR2 sequences are MGHRA and YSYEKL. CDR3 size: 16 residues. V dropped 5 bases and J dropped 1; count of bases not matched to a gene: 8. CDR3 DNA: TGCGCCAGCAGCACACAGGGGACGAGATCTGGAAACACCATATATTTT. Encoded protein: CASSTQGTRSGNTIYF.

This clonotype was counted between two and nine times. The chain uses TRBV11-2 and TRBJ1-2; D ambiguous. CDR3 size: 14 residues. The V end lost 5 bases, the J end lost 6 bases, and 16 bases lay between the germline ends. Germline values: CDR1 SGHAT, CDR2 FQNNGV. This chain's CDR3 is CASSRAVSAHGYTF. CDR3 bases: TGTGCCAGCAGCCGGGCTGTGTCAGCTCATGGCTACACCTTC.

This clonotype came up a few times. The chain has TRBV4-1 and TRBJ2-5; D remains unclear. This CDR3 comprises 13 residues. Germline lookup yields CDR1 MGHRA and CDR2 YSYEKL. Trimming took off 1 base at V and 7 bases at J, with 10 bases between the two ends. As DNA, the CDR3 is TGCGCCAGCAGCCAAGTAACTACGGGGACCCAGTACTTC. Translation: CASSQVTTGTQYF.

The chain combines TRBV10-3 with TRBJ2-5, with a weak D call TRBD2 (6 bases). The CDR3 spans 17 residues. Germline assignment: CDR1 ENHRY and CDR2 SYGVKD. Trimming pared 5 bases from V and 5 bases from J, leaving 24 bases between. CDR3 amino acids: CAISSSVPKNPSETQYF. The CDR3 DNA is TGTGCCATCAGTTCTAGCGTCCCCAAGAACCCATCGGAGACCCAGTACTTC.

This clonotype was counted a few times. The gene calls are TRBV29-1 and TRBJ2-3; D gene unclear. The germline V gene has CDR1 SQVTM and CDR2 ANQGSEA. The CDR3 covers 11 residues. V was pared by 5 bases and J by 4 bases, with 7 bases between. This CDR3 is CSVLTPDTQYF. CDR3 DNA: TGCAGCGTTTTAACCCCAGATACGCAGTATTTT.

This clonotype showed up just once. CDR3 coding DNA: TGTGCCAGCAGCCTAGACAGGGAATGGGCGGATGAGCAGTTCTTC. Residues: CASSLDREWADEQFF. This chain links TRBV28 with TRBJ2-1; 7 bases are shared with TRBD1. CDR1 and CDR2 (germline): MDHEN, SYDVKM. With 6 bases clipped from V and 8 bases from J, the junction kept 13 bases outside the gene matches. This CDR3 is 15 amino acids long.

The chain combines TRBV14 with TRBJ2-6, with 8 positions matching TRBD1. Per germline, CDR1 SGHDN and CDR2 FVKESK. This CDR3 has 19 amino acids. V lost 0 bases and J lost 0; bases outside the gene matches: 7. Here the CDR3 DNA reads TGTGCCAGCAGCCAAGAGGGCGGGACAGGTCGCTCTGGGGCCAACGTCCTGACTTTC. It codes for CASSQEGGTGRSGANVLTF.

V is TRBV28 and J is TRBJ2-1; 15 bases line up with TRBD2. Germline assignment: CDR1 MDHEN and CDR2 SYDVKM. The V and J ends lost 6 bases and 10 bases, in that order; junction bases with no gene match: 7. The CDR3 totals 15 residues. For the CDR3, the DNA is TGTGCCAGCAGCCGTCCGGGACTAGCGGGAGGCGAGCAGTTCTTC. It encodes CASSRPGLAGGEQFF. Filled out from reference TRBV28 and TRBJ2-1, the complete variable domain reads DVKVTQSSRYLVKRTGEKVFLECVQDMDHENMFWYRQDPGLGLRLIYFSYDVKMKEKGDIPEGYSVSREKKERFSLILESASTNQTSMYLCASSRPGLAGGEQFFGPGTRLTVL.

The sample holds a few counts of this clonotype. This sequence joins TRBV20-1 and TRBJ2-3; 13 bases align to TRBD2. This CDR3 region has 18 residues. Trimming at V came to 6 bases and at J to 3 bases, leaving 15 bases not matched to a gene. Germline CDR1 DFQATT, CDR2 SNEGSKA (reference sequence). In nucleotides, the CDR3 is TGCAGTGCCCAGGGATGGACTAGCGGGAGAGGGACGACAGATACGCAGTATTTT. Its protein is CSAQGWTSGRGTTDTQYF.

This clonotype has only a few counts. This sequence joins TRBV3-1 and TRBJ2-6; 7 bases are a match to TRBD1. Germline V lookup: CDR1 LGHDT, CDR2 YNNKEL (reference sequence). The CDR3 totals 18 residues. The V and J ends lost 0 bases and 0 bases, in that order; junction bases with no gene match: 5. DNA of the CDR3: TGTGCCAGCAGCCAAGAAGGGGGCCTTTCCTCTGGGGCCAACGTCCTGACTTTC. The encoded protein is CASSQEGGLSSGANVLTF.

This chain links TRBV6-5 with TRBJ1-1, with D possibly TRBD1 on 5 matching bases. There are 15 residues in the CDR3. Germline V CDR1 and CDR2: MNHEY, SVGAGI. Trimming pared 0 bases from V and 9 bases from J, leaving 17 bases between. Written as DNA, the CDR3 is TGTGCCAGCAGTTACTCAGAGGGGACCCCATTAAAAGCTTTCTTT. Its protein product is CASSYSEGTPLKAFF.

The chain couples TRBV29-1 to TRBJ2-7; 9 nucleotides match TRBD1. Unmatched junction bases numbered 7, after V lost 6 bases and J lost 1 base. The CDR3 contains 14 residues. CDR1 and CDR2 from the germline V gene are SQVTM and ANQGSEA. The CDR3 sequence is CSVAQDRGSYEQYF. Written as DNA, the CDR3 is TGCAGCGTCGCCCAGGACAGGGGTTCCTACGAGCAGTACTTC.

This clonotype showed up just a few times. The chain joins TRBV20-1 to TRBJ2-3; no reliable D call. Germline V lookup: CDR1 DFQATT, CDR2 SNEGSKA (reference sequence). V lost 5 bases and J 0 bases, leaving 9 bases between the germline ends. This CDR3 has 13 residues. CDR3 in amino acids: CSADPLSTDTQYF. CDR3 bases: TGCAGTGCTGACCCTTTAAGCACAGATACGCAGTATTTT.

The chain uses TRBV6-6 and TRBJ1-2; D uncertain. CDR3 length: 14 amino acids. V was pared by 6 bases and J by 4 bases, with 15 bases between. Germline V gene sequence: CDR1 MNHNY, CDR2 SVGAGI (reference sequence). CDR3 region: CASRGLRAFYGYTF. In nucleotides, the CDR3 is TGTGCCAGCAGGGGGTTGAGGGCTTTCTATGGCTACACCTTC.